The 23 T cell receptor beta chains reported below all come from one sample, sequenced in a study of neurological immune-mediated disorders. TCRdb itself ran the 5' RACE reads through MiXCR, one entry per CDR3 protein. The table includes some 66,000 distinct CDR3 sequences, 3.5% to 5.5% detected once. Specimen: PBMCs. These receptors originate from a man aged 25-45 years with multiple sclerosis.

This clonotype came up many times. This chain uses TRBV29-1 with TRBJ2-5, with D perhaps matching TRBD1 (6 bases). V lost 4 bases and J 3 bases, leaving 15 bases between the germline ends. The germline CDR1 and CDR2 sequences are SQVTM and ANQGSEA. The CDR3 length is 14 residues. This CDR3 is CSVVSGEGKETQYF. The CDR3 DNA is TGCAGCGTTGTCTCAGGGGAAGGGAAAGAGACCCAGTACTTC.

This clonotype was observed a few times. The rearrangement joins TRBV27 to TRBJ2-2, with D unresolved. V was clipped by 7 bases and J by 2 bases, with 5 bases between them. Germline CDR1 and CDR2: MNHEY and SMNVEV (reference sequence). The CDR3 runs 12 residues. In nucleotides, the CDR3 is TGTGCCAGCACTAACAACACCGGGGAGCTGTTTTTT. It yields the protein CASTNNTGELFF.

This chain uses TRBV27 with TRBJ1-2; tentative D call: TRBD1 (6 bases). With 5 bases removed from V and 7 bases from J, the gap between germline ends came to 20 bases. Germline V gives CDR1 MNHEY, CDR2 SMNVEV (reference sequence). CDR3 length equals 15 residues. This CDR3 reads CASSTQGRGSGGYTF. As DNA, the CDR3 is TGTGCCAGCAGTACACAGGGTCGGGGCTCCGGTGGCTACACCTTC.

With regard to this clonotype: A read error may explain this, as a much larger clone is one base away. This rearrangement joins TRBV6-1 to TRBJ2-3; D might be TRBD1 (5 bases). Germline values: CDR1 MNHNS, CDR2 SASEGT. V was shortened by 5 bases and J by 5 bases, with 11 bases between the two germline ends. The CDR3 covers 13 residues. The CDR3 here is CASSSERGDTQYF. For the CDR3, the DNA is TGTGCCAGCAGTTCGGAAAGGGGAGATACGCAGTATTTT.

This clonotype showed up just a few times. This chain links TRBV5-1 with TRBJ2-1, with TRBD1 as a possible D gene (5 bases). The CDR3 totals 13 residues. Germline V CDR1 and CDR2: SGHRS, YFSETQ. V was pared by 0 bases and J by 6 bases, with 7 bases between. Written as DNA, the CDR3 is TGCGCCAGCAGCTTGGATACAGGCAATGAGCAGTTCTTC. This gives the protein CASSLDTGNEQFF.

The V gene is TRBV5-5, the J gene TRBJ2-1; possible D gene TRBD2, 6 bases. The CDR3 totals 13 residues. V gave up 4 bases and J gave up 6 bases, with 11 bases separating them. CDR1 is SGHKS, CDR2 YYEKEE, per germline (reference sequence). CDR3 bases: TGTGCCAGCAGCGCGGGACGGGTCAATGAGCAGTTCTTC. The encoded protein is CASSAGRVNEQFF.

This clonotype came up many times. The V and J genes are TRBV12-3 or TRBV12-4 and TRBJ1-1; 7 positions match TRBD1. There are 15 residues in the CDR3. J gave up 2 bases and V 3 bases, and 6 bases lay outside the gene matches. The CDR3 DNA reads TGTGCCAGCAGTTTCCTGGGACAGAATAACACTGAAGCTTTCTTT. It translates to CASSFLGQNNTEAFF.

This clonotype has at least ten counts. This chain links TRBV20-1 with TRBJ1-1; no clear D gene. This CDR3 has 12 residues. The germline gives CDR1 DFQATT, CDR2 SNEGSKA (reference sequence). The V end lost 2 bases, the J end lost 14 bases, and 18 bases lay between the germline ends. The CDR3 here is CSARSESQPPFF. CDR3 nucleotide sequence: TGCAGTGCTAGATCAGAGAGTCAGCCTCCGTTCTTT.

This clonotype was seen at least ten times. The rearrangement joins TRBV10-3 to TRBJ2-4; no clear D gene. With 3 bases removed from V and 16 bases from J, the gap between germline ends came to 16 bases. The CDR3 is 12 amino acids. CDR1 and CDR2 (germline): ENHRY, SYGVKD. CDR3 residues: CAISDTQIRVYF. The CDR3 coding sequence is TGTGCCATCAGTGATACCCAAATTCGGGTTTACTTC.

This clonotype was seen repeatedly, ten times or more. The chain uses TRBV20-1 and TRBJ2-7; 8 bases agree with TRBD2. The CDR3 length is 13 residues. In germline, CDR1 is DFQATT, CDR2 SNEGSKA (reference sequence). The trim removed 6 bases at V and 4 bases at J, leaving 8 bases unmatched. CDR3 DNA sequence: TGCAGTGCCGAATCGGGGGGGAGGTACGAGCAGTACTTC. It is translated as CSAESGGRYEQYF.

This clonotype has ten or more counts. The chain joins TRBV15 to TRBJ1-3, with a possible D match to TRBD1 (5 bases). The CDR3 is 18 amino acids. The germline gives CDR1 LNHNV, CDR2 YYDKDF (reference sequence). V gave up 1 base and J gave up 0 bases, with 16 bases separating them. This chain's CDR3 is CATSRGIPGPLSGNTIYF. As DNA, the CDR3 is TGTGCCACCAGCAGAGGAATTCCGGGACCCCTCTCTGGAAACACCATATATTTT.

Many counts were recorded for this clonotype. The chain employs TRBV9 and TRBJ2-2; 8 bases agree with TRBD1. This CDR3 comprises 18 residues. Trimming at V came to 1 base and at J to 4 bases, leaving 12 bases not matched to a gene. Germline assignment: CDR1 SGDLS and CDR2 YYNGEE. The DNA of the CDR3 is TGTGCCAGCAGCGTATGGTCAGGGGGCGCTTCCCCCACCGGGGAGCTGTTTTTT. Protein product: CASSVWSGGASPTGELFF.

This clonotype has ten or more counts. The chain employs TRBV2 and TRBJ1-2; possible D gene TRBD1, 5 bases. Germline V gene data show CDR1 as SNHLY and CDR2 as FYNNEI. V was cut by 7 bases and J by 3 bases, with 24 bases left in between. The CDR3 contains 17 residues. The CDR3 region has the DNA TGTGCCAGCAATCCGGTTTGGACAAACCAAGGCGACTATGGCTACACCTTC. It encodes CASNPVWTNQGDYGYTF.

This clonotype has a count of ten or more. The V gene is TRBV20-1, the J gene TRBJ1-5; D gene unclear. Germline CDR1 is DFQATT and CDR2 is SNEGSKA (reference sequence). Trimming took off 2 bases at V and 3 bases at J, with 14 bases between the two ends. The CDR3 has 15 residues. This CDR3 reads CSARLGREYNQPQHF. The CDR3 coding sequence is TGCAGTGCTAGACTAGGTAGAGAATACAATCAGCCCCAGCATTTT.

About this clonotype itself: A single base separates this from a much larger clone, so it may be a read error. V and J are TRBV10-3 and TRBJ1-5, with D hard to call. V was trimmed by 0 bases and J by 3 bases, leaving 9 bases between them. The CDR3 consists of 15 residues. CDR1 and CDR2 (germline): ENHRY, SYGVKD. CDR3 sequence: CAISESTDNNQPQHF. In nucleotides, the CDR3 is TGTGCCATCAGTGAGTCAACGGATAACAATCAGCCCCAGCATTTT.

This clonotype was observed at least ten times. The chain uses TRBV7-9 and TRBJ1-4, with D perhaps matching TRBD1 (6 bases). Germline V gene lookup returns CDR1 SEHNR and CDR2 FQNEAQ (reference sequence). The CDR3 contains 16 residues. Trimming removed 2 bases from V and 8 bases from J, with 18 bases in between. CDR3 sequence reads: CASSLSTGIRNEKLFF. The CDR3 nucleotides read TGTGCCAGCAGCTTAAGTACAGGGATCCGCAACGAAAAACTGTTTTTT.

This clonotype showed up many times. V usage is TRBV9 and J usage is TRBJ2-1; 7 bases align to TRBD2. Germline lookup yields CDR1 SGDLS and CDR2 YYNGEE. The J segment lost 9 bases and the V segment lost 0 bases, leaving 9 bases of the junction unmatched. The CDR3 is 15 amino acids. The CDR3 here is CASSVAGGLSGEQFF. Written as DNA, the CDR3 is TGTGCCAGCAGCGTAGCGGGGGGACTATCTGGTGAGCAGTTCTTC.

This clonotype was seen repeatedly, ten times or more. The chain combines TRBV4-1 with TRBJ2-7; 9 bases are a match to TRBD1. This CDR3 has 15 amino acids. After removal of 4 bases from V and 1 base from J, the junction contained 5 bases not matched to a gene. Per germline, CDR1 MGHRA and CDR2 YSYEKL. The CDR3 here is CASSLGTGNSYEQYV. The CDR3 bases are TGCGCCAGCAGCCTAGGGACAGGGAATTCCTACGAGCAGTACGTC.

This clonotype has at least ten counts. The chain links TRBV6-5 to TRBJ1-1, with 7 positions matching TRBD1. The CDR3 runs 13 residues. The trim removed 2 bases at V and 4 bases at J, leaving 1 base unmatched. Germline V gives CDR1 MNHEY, CDR2 SVGAGI. CDR3 residues: CASSYRGLTEAFF. DNA for the CDR3: TGTGCCAGCAGTTACAGGGGGCTCACTGAAGCTTTCTTT.

This chain uses TRBV20-1 with TRBJ1-5; no clear D. V gave up 0 bases and J gave up 3 bases, with 9 bases separating them. The CDR3 contains 14 residues. The germline V gene has CDR1 DFQATT and CDR2 SNEGSKA (reference sequence). CDR3 amino acids: CSARDLRNNQPQHF. The CDR3 region has the DNA TGCAGTGCTAGAGATCTGCGCAACAATCAGCCCCAGCATTTT.

This clonotype was counted ten times or more. This chain links TRBV12-3 or TRBV12-4 with TRBJ1-1; D not certain. CDR3 length: 14 amino acids. With 3 bases removed from V and 4 bases from J, the gap between germline ends came to 12 bases. CDR3 nucleotides: TGTGCCAGCAGTTTTGGTGGCAGACTCACTGAAGCTTTCTTT. It codes for CASSFGGRLTEAFF.

This clonotype showed up many times. The V and J genes are TRBV30 and TRBJ2-3; either TRBD1 or TRBD2 may fit D (5 bases each). V lost 1 base to trimming and J lost 1 base, with 9 bases between them. The CDR3 is 14 residues long. Germline V gene data show CDR1 as GTSNPN and CDR2 as SVGIG (reference sequence). CDR3 DNA: TGTGCCTGGAGTGACGGGGCCCGCACAGATACGCAGTATTTT. It encodes CAWSDGARTDTQYF.

This clonotype turned up a few times. This chain links TRBV4-1 with TRBJ2-1, with 15 positions matching TRBD2. The CDR3 length is 20 residues. Germline V gene lookup returns CDR1 MGHRA and CDR2 YSYEKL. V lost 3 bases to trimming and J lost 0 bases; unmatched junction nucleotides: 9. The CDR3 DNA reads TGCGCCAGCAGCCACGTAGGACTAGCGGGGGGGTCTCACTCCTACAATGAGCAGTTCTTC. Residues: CASSHVGLAGGSHSYNEQFF.